The entry below gives a single T cell receptor (beta chain) sequence along with its context. Its target antigen remains unknown. No quality values exist for individual bases; no much larger clone is one base distant. The data were taken from a study of lymphopenia after photon versus proton radiotherapy (dated by TCRdb to the late 2010s). For the wider study: Photon and proton radiation therapy were compared by the study for their immunological effects in patients with gastrointestinal tumors who developed high-grade lymphopenia. The cohort included 20 to 25 patients with gastrointestinal tumors who developed lymphopenia after receiving either photon or proton therapy. The goal of the study was to describe how the two radiation modalities differ in their effects on the immune system. General study outcomes and caveats: The survival association was examined only in patients who died, and the authors described better survival with proton therapy as a possibility, not as a demonstrated result. Relative stability during treatment was observed in proton-treated patients, whereas loss of naive T cells and TCR diversity and gain of effector/memory populations were observed in photon-treated patients. After the lymphocyte count nadir, photon-treated repertoires showed oligoclonal expansion, especially of CD8+ Temra cells, which drove the drop in diversity. Among patients across the cohort who died, overall survival time showed an inverse correlation with a larger post-nadir drop in TCR diversity.

Libraries were built with the immunoSEQ multiplex PCR assay. T cell repertoires were profiled with deep sequencing of rearranged TCR beta loci together with multiparametric flow cytometry. TCRdb holds this immuneACCESS table with in-frame rearrangements only. Some clones are missing; in checked studies, unresolved V genes explain under half, and the rest has no known cause. The sample includes about 160,000 clones, with around nine tenths observed a single time. The ten most abundant clones make up approximately 4.7% of the sample. Looking up the germline V gene yields CDR1 KGHSH and CDR2 LQKENI. From its cysteine to its phenylalanine, the CDR3 spans 15 amino acids. CDR3 DNA only is kept here, 45 bases in frame from base 1. The germline ends are 12 bases apart after V is trimmed by 2 bases and J by 4 bases.

The chain joins TRBV18 to TRBJ2-1; the D region possibly corresponds to TRBD1 (6 bases align). This clonotype originated in a man aged 50-59 years with gastric cancer. The sequencing here drew on peripheral blood, taken from a patient treated with photon-based radiotherapy. The sequenced DNA is TGTGCCAGCTCACCAACAACAGGGAGTTACAATGAGCAGTTCTTC. This encodes CASSPTTGSYNEQFF.